This T cell receptor (beta chain) comes out of a study of blood T cells in healthy people across ages. Whole-study findings and limits: The donors' CMV status was not determined, possibly confounding changes in expanded clonotypes.

Using a J-beta primer mix together with a sample-barcoded 5' primer, a second PCR was run for about 7 to 12 cycles. CDR3-containing paired-end reads numbered at least 2.5 million in each sample. Using its own MiXCR run on the 5' RACE reads, TCRdb lists one record per CDR3 protein. Here the sample spans some 710,000 distinct CDR3 sequences, about half being singletons. All donors came from Russia, were Caucasian and healthy, and spanned ages about 6 to 100. Germline values: CDR1 LGHDT, CDR2 YNNKEL (reference sequence). Trimming removed 1 base from V and 8 bases from J, with 11 bases in between. The CDR3 covers 13 residues. About this clonotype: Its cognate antigen is unknown.

The source material was blood. The TCR sequence derives from a man at least 80 years old in good health. This chain links TRBV3-1 with TRBJ1-2, with D unclear. The CDR3 DNA reads TGTGCCAGCAGCCAAGTGAGGAACGGGGGCTACACCTTC. Translation: CASSQVRNGGYTF. Based on the CDR3 plus reference TRBV3-1 and TRBJ1-2, the full variable domain is DTAVSQTPKYLVTQMGNDKSIKCEQNLGHDTMYWYKQDSKKFLKIMFSYNNKELIINETVPNRFSPKSPDKAHLNLHINSLELGDSAVYFCASSQVRNGGYTFGSGTRLTVV.